This T cell receptor beta chain comes out of a study of radiation and T cells in renal cell carcinoma. Study results and limitations: Top tumor clonotypes rose in blood 2 weeks post-radiation, then contracted. No pretreatment tumor biopsies were available for baseline clonotypes.

This clone was detected a few times. What it recognizes is unknown. Time point described: blood 4 weeks post-SBRT, at nephrectomy. Treatment denoted: 15 Gy SBRT to primary tumor, nephrectomy 4 weeks later. Nephrectomy followed 15 Gy stereotactic body radiation by 4 weeks. Clear cell pathology was present in this patient's renal cell carcinoma. TCRdb keeps only in-frame clones here, not all; method: immunoSEQ multiplex PCR. Among approximately 170,000 clones, about 88% were seen once, and the ten largest hold about 11%. Trimming left V 3 bases short and J 0 bases short, with 8 bases between. The CDR3 covers 13 residues. Germline CDR1 reads SQVTM; CDR2 reads ANQGSEA.

The source is a woman aged 50 to 60 with renal cell carcinoma. This rearrangement joins TRBV29-1 to TRBJ1-2, with D unresolved. The sequencing used blood, collected from a patient whose treatment included radiotherapy and nephrectomy. CDR3 bases: TGCAGCGTTGAGAGGGAGACTAACTATGGCTACACCTTC. Amino acid sequence: CSVERETNYGYTF.